Listed here are 2 T cell receptor beta chains from one sample, sequenced in a study of shared T cell receptors in the human thymus. Measured with immunoSEQ multiplex PCR; TCRdb has only the in-frame clones, and not every one. The table includes hundreds of thousands of clones, around 82% detected once. This sample was also put to use in a study of human thymus T cells.

The material sequenced was thymocytes. The receptors derive from a boy under two years old with a congenital heart defect.

This clone has more than one count but fewer than ten. The V call is TRBV15, the J call TRBJ1-2; perhaps TRBD1 as D (5 bases). V lost 3 bases, J lost 2 bases, and 16 bases lay in between. This CDR3 spans 16 amino acids. CDR1 and CDR2 (germline): LNHNV, YYDKDF (reference sequence). This CDR3 is CATSRNPGKDNYGYTF. DNA of the CDR3: TGTGCCACCAGCAGGAACCCAGGGAAGGACAACTATGGCTACACCTTC.

The chain has TRBV13 and TRBJ1-1, with 8 positions matching TRBD1. The CDR3 runs 16 residues. Germline CDR1 reads PRHDT; CDR2 reads FYEKMQ (reference sequence). J was trimmed by 3 bases and V by 4 bases; bases with no gene match: 10. CDR3 in amino acids: CASSSAGTGGHTEAFF. CDR3 nucleotide sequence: TGTGCCAGCAGCTCCGCCGGGACAGGAGGGCACACTGAAGCTTTCTTT.